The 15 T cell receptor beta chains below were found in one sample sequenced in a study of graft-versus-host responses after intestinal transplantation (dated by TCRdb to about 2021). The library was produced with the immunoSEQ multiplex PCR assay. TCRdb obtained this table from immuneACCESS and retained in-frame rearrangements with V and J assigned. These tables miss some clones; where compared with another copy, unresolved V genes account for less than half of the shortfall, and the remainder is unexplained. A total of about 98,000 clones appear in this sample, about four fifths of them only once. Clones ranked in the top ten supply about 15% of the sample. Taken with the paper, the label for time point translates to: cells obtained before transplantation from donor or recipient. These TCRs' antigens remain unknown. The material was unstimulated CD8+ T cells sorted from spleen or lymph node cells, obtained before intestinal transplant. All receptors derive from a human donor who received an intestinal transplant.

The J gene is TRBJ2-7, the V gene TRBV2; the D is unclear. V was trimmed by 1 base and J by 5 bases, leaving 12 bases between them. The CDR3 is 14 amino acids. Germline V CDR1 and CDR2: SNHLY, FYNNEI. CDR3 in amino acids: CASSEELPSNEQYF. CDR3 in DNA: TGTGCCAGCAGTGAAGAACTCCCGAGTAACGAGCAGTACTTC.

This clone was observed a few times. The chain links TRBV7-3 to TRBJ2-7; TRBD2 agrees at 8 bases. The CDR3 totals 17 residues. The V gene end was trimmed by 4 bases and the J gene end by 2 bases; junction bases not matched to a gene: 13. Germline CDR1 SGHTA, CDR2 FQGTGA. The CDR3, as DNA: TGTGCCAGCAGCTCGACTGAGGACCGGGGGGGCGCCTACGAGCAGTACTTC. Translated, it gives CASSSTEDRGGAYEQYF. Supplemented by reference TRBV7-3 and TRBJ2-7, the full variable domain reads GAGVSQTPSNKVTEKGKYVELRCDPISGHTALYWYRQSLGQGPEFLIYFQGTGAADDSGLPNDRFFAVRPEGSVSTLKIQRTERGDSAVYLCASSSTEDRGGAYEQYFGPGTRLTVT.

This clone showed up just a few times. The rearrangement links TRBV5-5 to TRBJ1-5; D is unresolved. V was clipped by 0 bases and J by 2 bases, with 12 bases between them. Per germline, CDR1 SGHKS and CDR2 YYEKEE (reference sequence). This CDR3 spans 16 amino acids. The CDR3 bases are TGTGCCAGCAGCTTGGTAGCCTTACGGGGCAATCAGCCCCAGCATTTT. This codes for CASSLVALRGNQPQHF.

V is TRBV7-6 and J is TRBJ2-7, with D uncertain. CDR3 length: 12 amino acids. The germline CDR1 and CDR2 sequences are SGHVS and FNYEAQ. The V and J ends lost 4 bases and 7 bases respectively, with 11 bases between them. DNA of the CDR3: TGTGCCAGCAGCTCCGGGTCCTCAGAGCAGTACTTC. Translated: CASSSGSSEQYF.

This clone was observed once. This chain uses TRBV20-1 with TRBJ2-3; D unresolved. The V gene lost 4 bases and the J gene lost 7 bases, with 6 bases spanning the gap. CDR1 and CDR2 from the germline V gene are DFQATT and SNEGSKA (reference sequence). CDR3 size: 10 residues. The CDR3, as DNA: TGCAGTGCTACGCCCTATACGCAGTATTTT. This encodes CSATPYTQYF.

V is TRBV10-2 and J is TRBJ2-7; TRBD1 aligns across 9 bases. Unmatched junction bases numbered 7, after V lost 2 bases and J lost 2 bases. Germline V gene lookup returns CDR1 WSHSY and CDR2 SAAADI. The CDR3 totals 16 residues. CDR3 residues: CASSEPRDRAAYEQYF. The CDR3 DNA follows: TGCGCCAGCAGTGAGCCAAGGGACAGGGCAGCCTACGAGCAGTACTTC.

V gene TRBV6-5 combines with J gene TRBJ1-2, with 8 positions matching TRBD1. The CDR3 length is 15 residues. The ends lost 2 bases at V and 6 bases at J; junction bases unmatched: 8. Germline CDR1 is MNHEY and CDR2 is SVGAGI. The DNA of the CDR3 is TGTGCCAGCAGTTACGAGACAGGGGAATGGAATGGCTACACCTTC. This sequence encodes CASSYETGEWNGYTF.

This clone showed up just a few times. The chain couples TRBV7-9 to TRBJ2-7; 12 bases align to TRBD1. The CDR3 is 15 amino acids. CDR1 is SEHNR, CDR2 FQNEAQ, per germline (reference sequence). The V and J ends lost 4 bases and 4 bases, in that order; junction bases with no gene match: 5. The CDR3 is CASSWAGQGAYEQYF. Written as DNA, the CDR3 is TGTGCCAGCAGCTGGGCGGGACAGGGGGCGTACGAGCAGTACTTC.

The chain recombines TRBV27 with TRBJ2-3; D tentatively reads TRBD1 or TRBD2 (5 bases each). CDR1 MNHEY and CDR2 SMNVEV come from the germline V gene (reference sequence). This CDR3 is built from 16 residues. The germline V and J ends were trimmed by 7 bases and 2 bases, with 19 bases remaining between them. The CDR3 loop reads CASTPGEGPYTDTQYF. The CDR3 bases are TGTGCCAGCACCCCAGGAGAGGGACCCTACACAGATACGCAGTATTTT.

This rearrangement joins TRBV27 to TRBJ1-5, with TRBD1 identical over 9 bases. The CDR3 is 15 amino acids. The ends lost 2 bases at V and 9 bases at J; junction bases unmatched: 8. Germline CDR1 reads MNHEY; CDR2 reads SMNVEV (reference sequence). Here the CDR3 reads CASSLQGTGYWPQHF. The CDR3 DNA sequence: TGTGCCAGCAGTTTACAAGGGACAGGGTATTGGCCCCAGCATTTT.

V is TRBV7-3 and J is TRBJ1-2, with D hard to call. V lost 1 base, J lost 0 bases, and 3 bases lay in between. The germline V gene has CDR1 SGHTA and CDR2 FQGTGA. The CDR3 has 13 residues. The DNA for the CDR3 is TGTGCCAGCAGCTTAAGTGCTAACTATGGCTACACCTTC. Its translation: CASSLSANYGYTF.

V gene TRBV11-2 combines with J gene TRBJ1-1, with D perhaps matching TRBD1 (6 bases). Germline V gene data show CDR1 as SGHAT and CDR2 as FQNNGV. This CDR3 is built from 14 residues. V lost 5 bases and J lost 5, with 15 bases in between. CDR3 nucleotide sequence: TGTGCCAGCAGCCTACAGGGTTTTTGGACTGAAGCTTTCTTT. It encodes CASSLQGFWTEAFF.

CDR3 sequence: CASSRQVADTQYF. The CDR3 region has the DNA TGTGCCAGCAGCCGACAGGTCGCCGATACGCAGTATTTT. This rearrangement joins TRBV7-9 to TRBJ2-3, with D possibly matching TRBD1 (6 bases). The germline V and J ends were trimmed by 5 bases and 6 bases, with 12 bases remaining between them. This CDR3 has 13 residues. The germline V gene encodes CDR1 SEHNR and CDR2 FQNEAQ (reference sequence).

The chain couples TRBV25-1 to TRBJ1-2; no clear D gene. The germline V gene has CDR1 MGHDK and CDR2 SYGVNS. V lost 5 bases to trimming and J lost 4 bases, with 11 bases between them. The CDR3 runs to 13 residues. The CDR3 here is CASSQGQTYGYTF. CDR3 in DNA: TGTGCCAGCAGTCAAGGGCAGACCTATGGCTACACCTTC.

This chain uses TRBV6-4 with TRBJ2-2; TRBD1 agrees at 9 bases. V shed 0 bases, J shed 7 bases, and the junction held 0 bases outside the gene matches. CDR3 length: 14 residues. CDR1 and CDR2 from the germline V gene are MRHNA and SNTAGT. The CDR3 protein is CASSDSTGGGELFF. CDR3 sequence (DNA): TGTGCCAGCAGTGACTCGACAGGGGGCGGGGAGCTGTTTTTT.